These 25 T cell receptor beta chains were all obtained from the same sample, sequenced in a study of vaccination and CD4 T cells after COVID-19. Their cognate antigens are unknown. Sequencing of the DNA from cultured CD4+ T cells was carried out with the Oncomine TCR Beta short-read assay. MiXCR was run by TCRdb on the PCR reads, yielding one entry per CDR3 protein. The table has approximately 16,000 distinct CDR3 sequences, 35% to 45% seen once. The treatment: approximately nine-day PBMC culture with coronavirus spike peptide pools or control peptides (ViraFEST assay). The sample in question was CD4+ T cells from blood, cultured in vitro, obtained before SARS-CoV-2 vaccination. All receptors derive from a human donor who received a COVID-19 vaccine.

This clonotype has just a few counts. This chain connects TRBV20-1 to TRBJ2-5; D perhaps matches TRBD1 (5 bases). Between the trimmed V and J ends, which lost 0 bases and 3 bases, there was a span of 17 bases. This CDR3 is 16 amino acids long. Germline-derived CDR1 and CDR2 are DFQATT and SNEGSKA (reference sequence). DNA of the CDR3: TGCAGTGCTAGAGAGGGGCGAGAAACGGCGAAAGAGACCCAGTACTTC. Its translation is CSAREGRETAKETQYF.

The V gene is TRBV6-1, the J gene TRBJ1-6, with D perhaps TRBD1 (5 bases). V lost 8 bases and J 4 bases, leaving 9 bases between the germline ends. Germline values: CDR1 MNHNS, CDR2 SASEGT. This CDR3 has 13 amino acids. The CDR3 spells CASGGVYNSPLHF. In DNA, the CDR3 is TGTGCCAGCGGGGGAGTTTATAATTCACCCCTCCACTTT.

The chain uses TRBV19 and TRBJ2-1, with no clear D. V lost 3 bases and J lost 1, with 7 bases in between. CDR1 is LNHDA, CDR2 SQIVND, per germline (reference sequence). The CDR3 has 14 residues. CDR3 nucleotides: TGTGCCAGTAGTATGAGCGTTTCCTACAATGAGCAGTTCTTC. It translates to CASSMSVSYNEQFF.

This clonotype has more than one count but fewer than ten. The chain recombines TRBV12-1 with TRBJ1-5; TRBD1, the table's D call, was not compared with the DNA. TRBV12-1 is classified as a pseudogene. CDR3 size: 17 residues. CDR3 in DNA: TGTGCCAGCAGCTCCTTACAGGGGTTGTCCCTCAATCAGCCCCAGCATTTT. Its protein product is CASSSLQGLSLNQPQHF.

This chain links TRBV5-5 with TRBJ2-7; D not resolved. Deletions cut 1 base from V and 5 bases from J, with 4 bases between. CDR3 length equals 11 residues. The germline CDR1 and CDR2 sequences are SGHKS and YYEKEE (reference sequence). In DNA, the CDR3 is TGTGCCAGCAGCTTGATCCACGAGCAGTACTTC. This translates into CASSLIHEQYF.

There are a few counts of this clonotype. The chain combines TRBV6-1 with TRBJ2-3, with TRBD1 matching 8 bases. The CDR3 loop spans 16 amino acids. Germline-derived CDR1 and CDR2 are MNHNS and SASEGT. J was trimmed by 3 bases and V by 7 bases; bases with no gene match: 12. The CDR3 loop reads CASTHHPGTGTDTQYF. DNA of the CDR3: TGTGCCAGCACCCATCACCCCGGGACAGGTACAGATACGCAGTATTTT.

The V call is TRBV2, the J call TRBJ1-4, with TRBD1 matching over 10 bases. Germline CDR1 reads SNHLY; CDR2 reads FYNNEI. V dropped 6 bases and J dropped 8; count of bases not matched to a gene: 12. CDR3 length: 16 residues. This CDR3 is CASRQLPGQGREKLFF. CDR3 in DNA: TGTGCCAGCAGGCAATTACCGGGACAGGGGAGGGAAAAACTGTTTTTT.

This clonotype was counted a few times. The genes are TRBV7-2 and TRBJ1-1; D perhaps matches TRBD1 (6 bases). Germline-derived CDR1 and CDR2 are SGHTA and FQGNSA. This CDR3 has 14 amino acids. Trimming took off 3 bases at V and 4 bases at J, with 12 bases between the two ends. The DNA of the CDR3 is TGTGCCAGCAGCTTTAGTAGGGGGATCACTGAAGCTTTCTTT. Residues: CASSFSRGITEAFF.

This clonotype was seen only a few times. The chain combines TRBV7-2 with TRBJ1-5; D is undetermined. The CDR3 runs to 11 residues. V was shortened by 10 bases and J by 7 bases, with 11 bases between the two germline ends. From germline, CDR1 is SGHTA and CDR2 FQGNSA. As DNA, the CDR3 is TGTGCCACCGGTTTGGACCAGCCCCAGCATTTT. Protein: CATGLDQPQHF.

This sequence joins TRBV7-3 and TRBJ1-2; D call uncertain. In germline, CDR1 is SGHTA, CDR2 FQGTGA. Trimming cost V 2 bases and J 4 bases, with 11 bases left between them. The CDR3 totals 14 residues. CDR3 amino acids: CASSLRPAGYGYTF. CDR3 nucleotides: TGTGCCAGCAGCTTACGGCCAGCGGGCTATGGCTACACCTTC.

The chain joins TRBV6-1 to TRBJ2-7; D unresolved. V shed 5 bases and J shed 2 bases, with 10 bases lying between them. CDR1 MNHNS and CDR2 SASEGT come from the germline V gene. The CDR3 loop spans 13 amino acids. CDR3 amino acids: CASSTPQAYEQYF. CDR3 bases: TGTGCCAGCAGTACCCCTCAGGCCTACGAGCAGTACTTC.

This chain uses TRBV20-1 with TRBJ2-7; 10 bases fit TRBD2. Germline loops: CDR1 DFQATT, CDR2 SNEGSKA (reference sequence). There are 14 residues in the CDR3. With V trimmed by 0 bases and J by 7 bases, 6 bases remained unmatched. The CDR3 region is CSARDPAGGIEQYF. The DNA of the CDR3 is TGCAGTGCTAGAGATCCAGCGGGGGGGATAGAGCAGTACTTC.

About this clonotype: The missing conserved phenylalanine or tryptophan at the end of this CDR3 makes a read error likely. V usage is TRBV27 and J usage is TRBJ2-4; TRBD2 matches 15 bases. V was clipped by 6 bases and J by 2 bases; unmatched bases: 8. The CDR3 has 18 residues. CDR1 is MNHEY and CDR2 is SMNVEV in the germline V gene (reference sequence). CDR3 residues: CASRPTGLAGGSKNIQYS. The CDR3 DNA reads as TGTGCCAGCAGACCCACCGGACTAGCGGGGGGGTCCAAAAACATTCAGTACTCC.

CDR3 protein: CASSRSDALIGGTDTQYF. The CDR3 bases are TGTGCCAGCAGCCGATCCGACGCCCTAATAGGGGGCACAGATACGCAGTATTTT. The chain uses TRBV3-1 and TRBJ2-3; tentatively, D is TRBD1 (5 bases). The V and J ends lost 4 bases and 1 base respectively, with 21 bases between them. This CDR3 has 18 residues. The germline gives CDR1 LGHDT, CDR2 YNNKEL (reference sequence).

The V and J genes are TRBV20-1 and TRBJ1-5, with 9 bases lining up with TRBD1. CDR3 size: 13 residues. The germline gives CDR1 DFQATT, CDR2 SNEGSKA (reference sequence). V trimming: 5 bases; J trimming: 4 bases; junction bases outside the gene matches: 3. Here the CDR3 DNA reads TGCAGTGCTGGACAGGGGCGAAATCAGCCCCAGCATTTT. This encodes CSAGQGRNQPQHF.

CDR3 in DNA: TGTGCCAGCAGCCACGGCGGGGGGGTGAGTAACACCGGGGAGCTGTTTTTT. Translated: CASSHGGGVSNTGELFF. The chain employs TRBV7-2 and TRBJ2-2; the match to TRBD2 covers 9 bases. The CDR3 sequence is 17 residues long. Looked up from germline, CDR1 is SGHTA and CDR2 is FQGNSA. Trimming at V came to 5 bases and at J to 2 bases, leaving 9 bases not matched to a gene.

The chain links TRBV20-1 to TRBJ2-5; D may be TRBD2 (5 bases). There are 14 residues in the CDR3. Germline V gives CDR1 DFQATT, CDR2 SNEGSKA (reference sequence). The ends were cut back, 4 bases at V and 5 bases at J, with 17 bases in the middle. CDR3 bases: TGCAGTGCTAAGCCAGGTCGGGGTTGGGAGACCCAGTACTTC. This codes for CSAKPGRGWETQYF.

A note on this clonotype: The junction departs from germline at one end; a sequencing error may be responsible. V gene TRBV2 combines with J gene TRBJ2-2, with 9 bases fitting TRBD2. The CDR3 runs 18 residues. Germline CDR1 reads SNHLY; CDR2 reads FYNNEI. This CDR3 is CASRGHGIAGVDTGELLF. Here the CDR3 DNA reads TGTGCCAGCAGGGGTCATGGTATAGCGGGGGTCGACACCGGGGAGCTGCTTTTT.

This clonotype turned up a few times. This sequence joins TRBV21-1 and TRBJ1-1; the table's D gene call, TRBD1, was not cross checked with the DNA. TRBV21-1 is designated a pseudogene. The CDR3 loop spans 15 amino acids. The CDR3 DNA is TGTGCCAGCAGCATTCAAGCCCAGGGTAACACTGAAGCTTTCTTT. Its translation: CASSIQAQGNTEAFF.

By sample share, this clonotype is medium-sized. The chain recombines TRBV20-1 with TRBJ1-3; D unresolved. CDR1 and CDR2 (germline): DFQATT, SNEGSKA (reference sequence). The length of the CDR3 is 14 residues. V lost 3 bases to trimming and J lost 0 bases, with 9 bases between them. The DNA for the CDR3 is TGCAGTGCTAGCCAGGAGAGCTCTGGAAACACCATATATTTT. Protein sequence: CSASQESSGNTIYF.

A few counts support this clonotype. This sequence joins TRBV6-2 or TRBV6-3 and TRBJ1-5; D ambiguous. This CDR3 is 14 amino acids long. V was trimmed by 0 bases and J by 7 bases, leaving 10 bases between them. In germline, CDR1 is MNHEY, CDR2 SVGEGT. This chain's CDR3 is CASSYSSVIQPQHF. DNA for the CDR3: TGTGCCAGCAGTTACTCGAGTGTAATCCAGCCCCAGCATTTT.

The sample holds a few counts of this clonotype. CDR3 sequence: CASTLDRGDYGYTF. CDR3 in DNA: TGTGCCAGCACTCTGGACAGGGGTGATTATGGCTACACCTTC. The J gene is TRBJ1-2, the V gene TRBV2; 9 bases align to TRBD1. Trimming cost V 7 bases and J 5 bases; bases outside gene matches: 8. Germline V gene data show CDR1 as SNHLY and CDR2 as FYNNEI. This CDR3 comprises 14 residues.

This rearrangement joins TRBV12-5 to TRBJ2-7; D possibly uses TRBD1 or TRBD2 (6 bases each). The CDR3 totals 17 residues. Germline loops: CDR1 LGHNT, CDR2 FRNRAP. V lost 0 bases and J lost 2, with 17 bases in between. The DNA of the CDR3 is TGTGCTAGTGGTTTGGTAGAAGGGGGACTCCTTCCCTACGAGCAGTACTTC. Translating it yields CASGLVEGGLLPYEQYF.

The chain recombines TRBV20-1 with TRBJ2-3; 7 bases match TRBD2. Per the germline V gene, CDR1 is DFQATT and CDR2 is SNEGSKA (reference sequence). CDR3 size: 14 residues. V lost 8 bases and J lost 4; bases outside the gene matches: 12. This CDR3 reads CSKRGGGGADTQYF. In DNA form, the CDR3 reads TGCAGTAAGCGAGGCGGGGGAGGGGCAGATACGCAGTATTTT.

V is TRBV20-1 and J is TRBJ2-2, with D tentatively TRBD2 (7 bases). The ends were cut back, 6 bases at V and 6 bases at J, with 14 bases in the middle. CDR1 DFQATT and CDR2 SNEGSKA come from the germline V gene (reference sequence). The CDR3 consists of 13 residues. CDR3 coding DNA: TGCAGTGCCCCAGAGGGGGGGGCCGGGGAGCTGTTTTTT. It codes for CSAPEGGAGELFF.